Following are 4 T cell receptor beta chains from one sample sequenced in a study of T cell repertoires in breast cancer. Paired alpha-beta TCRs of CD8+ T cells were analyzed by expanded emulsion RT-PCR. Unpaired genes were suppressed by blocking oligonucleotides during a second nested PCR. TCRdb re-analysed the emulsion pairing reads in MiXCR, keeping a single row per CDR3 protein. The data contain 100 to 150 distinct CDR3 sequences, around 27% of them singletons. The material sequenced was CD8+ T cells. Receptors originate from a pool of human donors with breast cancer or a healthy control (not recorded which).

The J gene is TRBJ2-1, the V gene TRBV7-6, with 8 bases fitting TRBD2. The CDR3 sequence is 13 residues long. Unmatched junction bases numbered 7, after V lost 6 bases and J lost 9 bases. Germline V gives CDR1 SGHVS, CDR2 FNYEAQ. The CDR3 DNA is TGTGCCAGCAGTGTTCGGGGGGGCCCTGAGCAGTTCTTC. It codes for CASSVRGGPEQFF.

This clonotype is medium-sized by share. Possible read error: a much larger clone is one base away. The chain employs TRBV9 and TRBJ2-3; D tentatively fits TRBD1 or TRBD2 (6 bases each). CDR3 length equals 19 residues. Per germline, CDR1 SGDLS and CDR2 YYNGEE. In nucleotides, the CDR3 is TGTGCCAGCAGCGTAAGCTTGAGGGGGGCTGAACCTAGCAAAGATACGCAGTATTTT. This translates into CASSVSLRGAEPSKDTQYF.

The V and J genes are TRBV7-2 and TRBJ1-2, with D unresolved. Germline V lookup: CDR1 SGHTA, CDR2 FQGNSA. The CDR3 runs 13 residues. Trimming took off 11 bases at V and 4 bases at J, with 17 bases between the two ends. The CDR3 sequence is CARHSWAGYGYTF. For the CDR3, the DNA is TGTGCCCGCCACTCGTGGGCAGGCTATGGCTACACCTTC.

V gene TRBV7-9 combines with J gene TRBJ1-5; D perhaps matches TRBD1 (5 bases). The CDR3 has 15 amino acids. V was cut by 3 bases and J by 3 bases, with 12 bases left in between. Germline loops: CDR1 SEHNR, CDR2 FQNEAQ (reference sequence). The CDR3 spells CASSLNRYHNQPQHF. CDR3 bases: TGTGCCAGCAGCTTGAACAGGTATCACAATCAGCCCCAGCATTTT. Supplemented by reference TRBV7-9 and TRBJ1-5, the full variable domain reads DTGVSQNPRHKITKRGQNVTFRCDPISEHNRLYWYRQTLGQGPEFLTYFQNEAQLEKSRLLSDRFSAERPKGSFSTLEIQRTEQGDSAMYLCASSLNRYHNQPQHFGDGTRLSIL.